The 21 T cell receptor beta chains presented below share a single source sample, sequenced in a study of T cell clones after liver transplantation. Some clones are missing from TCRdb's copy, which holds only in-frame ones; the method was immunoSEQ multiplex PCR. The sample records roughly 57,000 clones, 71% being singletons. The sample consisted of CD4+ T cells from blood, taken before liver transplant. The receptors come from a human donor who received a liver transplant.

The J gene is TRBJ1-4, the V gene TRBV5-1; 9 bases fit TRBD1. The germline V gene has CDR1 SGHRS and CDR2 YFSETQ. Unmatched junction bases numbered 2, after V lost 4 bases and J lost 7 bases. The CDR3 spans 13 residues. The CDR3 DNA follows: TGCGCCAGCAGCGGGGGACAGGGTGAAAAACTGTTTTTT. Translation: CASSGGQGEKLFF.

V is TRBV7-9 and J is TRBJ1-5; the D is unclear. The V and J ends lost 3 bases and 5 bases respectively, with 11 bases between them. The CDR3 loop spans 14 amino acids. The germline V gene has CDR1 SEHNR and CDR2 FQNEAQ (reference sequence). The CDR3 protein is CASSFLAADQPQHF. The CDR3 DNA follows: TGTGCCAGCAGCTTCCTTGCGGCTGATCAGCCCCAGCATTTT.

The chain links TRBV9 to TRBJ1-5, with D possibly being TRBD1 (6 bases). Trimming cost V 2 bases and J 7 bases, with 13 bases left between them. Germline-derived CDR1 and CDR2 are SGDLS and YYNGEE. The CDR3 contains 14 residues. CDR3 loop: CASSVGSGDQPQHF. The DNA for the CDR3 is TGTGCCAGCAGCGTTGGGTCAGGGGACCAGCCCCAGCATTTT. Variable domain in full (rest from reference TRBV9 and TRBJ1-5): DSGVTQTPKHLITATGQRVTLRCSPRSGDLSVYWYQQSLDQGLQFLIQYYNGEERAKGNILERFSAQQFPDLHSELNLSSLELGDSALYFCASSVGSGDQPQHFGDGTRLSIL.

J is TRBJ1-1 and V is TRBV6-5; D call uncertain. Trimming cost V 7 bases and J 3 bases, with 18 bases left between them. Germline lookup yields CDR1 MNHEY and CDR2 SVGAGI. The CDR3 is 15 residues long. The DNA of the CDR3 is TGTGCCAGCACCCCCTCCGGGAGAGGTGACACTGAAGCTTTCTTT. As protein: CASTPSGRGDTEAFF.

This clone was seen only a few times. The chain links TRBV2 to TRBJ2-5, with TRBD1 matching 8 bases. Trimming removed 8 bases from V and 1 base from J; junction bases left unmatched: 9. Germline V CDR1 and CDR2: SNHLY, FYNNEI. The CDR3 sequence is 15 residues long. For the CDR3, the DNA is TGTGCCAGCCGAGCAACAGGGGGAGTCCAAGAGACCCAGTACTTC. This encodes CASRATGGVQETQYF.

This clone was seen only once. The rearrangement links TRBV14 to TRBJ2-1, with TRBD1 as a possible D gene (5 bases). The ends were cut back, 1 base at V and 4 bases at J, with 11 bases in the middle. The CDR3 spans 15 residues. In germline, CDR1 is SGHDN, CDR2 FVKESK. The CDR3 sequence: CASSQAQGAYNEQFF. CDR3 DNA sequence: TGTGCCAGCAGCCAAGCTCAAGGGGCTTACAATGAGCAGTTCTTC.

This clone was seen just once. The chain carries TRBV2 and TRBJ1-5; 9 bases align to TRBD1. This CDR3 is built from 13 residues. The V and J ends lost 8 bases and 7 bases, in that order; junction bases with no gene match: 6. From germline, CDR1 is SNHLY and CDR2 FYNNEI. This CDR3 is CASSGQGRQPQHF. For the CDR3, the DNA is TGTGCCAGCTCGGGACAGGGCAGGCAGCCCCAGCATTTT.

V and J are TRBV2 and TRBJ2-6; D call uncertain. Germline loops: CDR1 SNHLY, CDR2 FYNNEI. CDR3 length: 13 residues. Trimming removed 9 bases from V and 3 bases from J, with 9 bases in between. CDR3 DNA: TGTGCCAGTATTCGTTTTGGGGCCAACGTCCTGACTTTC. Residues: CASIRFGANVLTF.

The chain has TRBV5-4 and TRBJ2-7; 8 bases map to TRBD2. CDR3 size: 13 residues. The V and J ends lost 3 bases and 3 bases, in that order; junction bases with no gene match: 2. The germline gives CDR1 SGHNT, CDR2 YYREEE (reference sequence). The CDR3 spells CASSSGGSYEQYF. Here the CDR3 DNA reads TGTGCCAGCAGCTCGGGAGGGAGCTACGAGCAGTACTTC.

This clone was picked up many times. The chain has TRBV19 and TRBJ1-3; D is unresolved. Deletions cut 3 bases from V and 0 bases from J, with 9 bases between. Looked up from germline, CDR1 is LNHDA and CDR2 is SQIVND (reference sequence). The CDR3 totals 15 residues. Here the CDR3 reads CASSIAVSSGNTIYF. For the CDR3, the DNA is TGTGCCAGTAGTATTGCCGTGAGCTCTGGAAACACCATATATTTT.

The CDR3 nucleotides read TGTGCCAGCAGCCCGAGGACAGACTACGAGCAGTACTTC. Translation gives CASSPRTDYEQYF. The chain links TRBV9 to TRBJ2-7; D possibly corresponds to TRBD1 (6 bases). Deletions cut 4 bases from V and 3 bases from J, with 11 bases between. In germline, CDR1 is SGDLS, CDR2 YYNGEE. The CDR3 length is 13 residues.

The chain uses TRBV19 and TRBJ1-1; 10 bases are shared with TRBD1. Looked up from germline, CDR1 is LNHDA and CDR2 is SQIVND (reference sequence). The CDR3 sequence is 15 residues long. The ends lost 3 bases at V and 7 bases at J; junction bases unmatched: 8. The CDR3 DNA sequence: TGTGCCAGTAGTATGGGGGGACAGGGGATTGATGAAGCTTTCTTT. Residues: CASSMGGQGIDEAFF.

This clone occurred a few times. The rearrangement uses TRBV6-4 and TRBJ1-2, with D perhaps matching TRBD1 (6 bases). Germline CDR1 MRHNA, CDR2 SNTAGT. The CDR3 has 12 amino acids. The germline V and J ends were trimmed by 5 bases and 6 bases, with 10 bases remaining between them. CDR3 region: CASSTGYDGYTF. The CDR3 DNA follows: TGTGCCAGCAGTACAGGGTACGATGGCTACACCTTC.

This clone came up a few times. The DNA of the CDR3 is TGTGCCAGCAGCTTAGAAATATCGGACAGGCCCGGCAATACCATATATTTT. Protein sequence: CASSLEISDRPGNTIYF. The chain uses TRBV11-2 and TRBJ1-3, with 7 bases lining up with TRBD1. The V gene's germline CDR1 is SGHAT and CDR2 FQNNGV. The trim removed 0 bases at V and 10 bases at J, leaving 15 bases unmatched. The CDR3 loop spans 17 amino acids.

V usage is TRBV6-5 and J usage is TRBJ1-2; 9 positions match TRBD1. V lost 0 bases to trimming and J lost 8 bases; unmatched junction nucleotides: 4. From germline, CDR1 is MNHEY and CDR2 SVGAGI. The CDR3 has 14 residues. The CDR3 region has the DNA TGTGCCAGCAGTTACTCCGGGACAGGGCGCGGCTACACCTTC. It translates to CASSYSGTGRGYTF.

This clone was recorded many times. The chain carries TRBV11-2 and TRBJ2-3, with 7 bases lining up with TRBD2. The CDR3 length is 16 residues. V shed 4 bases and J 8 bases; nucleotides not matched to a gene: 15. Germline V CDR1 and CDR2: SGHAT, FQNNGV. CDR3 sequence: CASSSLPSGSWGTQYF. CDR3 nucleotide sequence: TGTGCCAGCAGCTCCTTGCCTAGCGGTTCATGGGGTACGCAGTATTTT.

The V gene is TRBV19, the J gene TRBJ1-1; 8 nucleotides agree with TRBD1. CDR1 and CDR2 (germline): LNHDA, SQIVND (reference sequence). The CDR3 loop spans 16 amino acids. With V trimmed by 3 bases and J by 0 bases, 6 bases remained unmatched. The CDR3 sequence: CASSMRDRRMNTEAFF. For the CDR3, the DNA is TGTGCCAGTAGTATGCGGGACAGGAGAATGAACACTGAAGCTTTCTTT. Combining the CDR3 with reference TRBV19 and TRBJ1-1 gives the whole variable domain DGGITQSPKYLFRKEGQNVTLSCEQNLNHDAMYWYRQDPGQGLRLIYYSQIVNDFQKGDIAEGYSVSREKKESFPLTVTSAQKNPTAFYLCASSMRDRRMNTEAFFGQGTRLTVV.

As to this clone: Different DNA sequences within this sample yield the same CDR3. The genes are TRBV2 and TRBJ2-1; 11 bases match TRBD1. This CDR3 has 15 amino acids. J gave up 6 bases and V 3 bases, and 4 bases lay outside the gene matches. Germline CDR1 is SNHLY and CDR2 is FYNNEI. The CDR3 DNA sequence: TGTGCCAGCAGTGAGGGGACAGGGGGGTTCAATGAGCAGTTCTTC. Translated: CASSEGTGGFNEQFF.

This clone was detected a few times. V gene TRBV11-1 combines with J gene TRBJ1-1; 7 bases align to TRBD1. The CDR3 runs to 12 residues. With 5 bases clipped from V and 8 bases from J, the junction kept 5 bases outside the gene matches. Germline CDR1 and CDR2: SGHAT and FQDESV (reference sequence). CDR3 amino acids: CASSEDRAEAFF. As DNA, the CDR3 is TGTGCCAGCAGCGAAGACAGGGCGGAAGCTTTCTTT. The full variable domain, with the rest looked up from reference TRBV11-1 and TRBJ1-1, is EAEVAQSPRYKITEKSQAVAFWCDPISGHATLYWYRQILGQGPELLVQFQDESVVDDSQLPKDRFSAERLKGVDSTLKIQPAELGDSAMYLCASSEDRAEAFFGQGTRLTVV.

This sequence joins TRBV5-4 and TRBJ1-2; 8 nucleotides align to TRBD1. This CDR3 has 15 residues. Per the germline V gene, CDR1 is SGHNT and CDR2 is YYREEE (reference sequence). V shed 2 bases, J shed 5 bases, and the junction held 8 bases outside the gene matches. CDR3 sequence: CASSFPTGAGYGYTF. CDR3 bases: TGTGCCAGCAGCTTCCCGACAGGGGCAGGTTATGGCTACACCTTC.

Only one count was recorded for this clone. This sequence joins TRBV7-9 and TRBJ2-6; 9 bases are shared with TRBD1. V shed 5 bases, J shed 4 bases, and the junction held 9 bases outside the gene matches. The germline V gene has CDR1 SEHNR and CDR2 FQNEAQ (reference sequence). This CDR3 comprises 17 residues. The CDR3 loop reads CASSPGQGRSGANVLTF. Written as DNA, the CDR3 is TGTGCCAGCAGCCCGGGACAGGGACGGTCCGGGGCCAACGTCCTGACTTTC.